This T cell receptor (beta chain) was captured in a study of T cells in narcolepsy. Turning to the study itself: Donors had narcolepsy type 1 or type 2, or were healthy controls. Study-wide findings and caveats: In some patient and control memory CD4+ samples, autoreactive clones were absent. Blood of same and different patients, but not healthy controls, reportedly held recurring autoreactive clonotypes. Autoreactive HCRT-specific and TRIB2-specific clonotypes were marked in same-patient CSF-versus-blood CD4+ comparisons.

Generated by immunoSEQ multiplex PCR, the TCRdb table keeps only in-frame clones and is missing some. The sample contains around 25,000 clones, 81% of which appear only once. With regard to this clone: Its antigen is unidentified.

This CDR3 region has 15 residues. With 1 base clipped from V and 4 bases from J, the junction kept 6 bases outside the gene matches. From germline, CDR1 is SGHDN and CDR2 FVKESK. The chain carries TRBV14 and TRBJ1-2; 7 bases are a match to TRBD1. The source of this sequence is a human donor in good health. Input material: memory (CD45RA-) CD4+ T cells from blood. The CDR3 nucleotides are TGTGCCAGCAGCCAAGCAGGGGGAACCGGCTATGGCTACACCTTC. Protein product: CASSQAGGTGYGYTF.